The source of this T cell receptor beta chain is a study of beta chain features in type 1 diabetes. Study-wide points: The study found moderately but significantly shorter TCRB CDR3s in all four CD4+ subsets of Type 1 diabetes patients.

The CDR3 length is 18 residues. The germline V gene encodes CDR1 LGHNA and CDR2 YSLEER. Trimming cost V 0 bases and J 6 bases, with 24 bases left between them. A note on this clone: Its antigen remains unidentified.

Reverse transcribing all isolated RNA meant expressed TCRB transcripts were sequenced. Some clones are missing from TCRdb's copy, which holds only in-frame ones; the method was immunoSEQ multiplex PCR. Of nearly 350,000 clones listed, approximately 10% are singletons. This chain uses TRBV4-3 with TRBJ2-7; maybe TRBD1 (6 bases). This TCR derives from a man younger than 45 with type 1 diabetes. The sample consisted of central memory CD4+ T cells from blood. CDR3 loop: CASSQDFEVGRGSLEQYF. The CDR3 nucleotides are TGCGCCAGCAGCCAAGATTTTGAGGTTGGCAGGGGATCCCTCGAGCAGTACTTC.